Below, 8 T cell receptor beta chains from the same sample are listed, as sequenced in a study of radiotherapy plus CTLA-4 blockade in lung cancer. Generated by immunoSEQ multiplex PCR, the TCRdb table keeps only in-frame clones and is missing some. The profile shows 110,000 or so clones, 65% to 85% of them singletons. Sequencing was performed on peripheral blood, taken from a patient treated with radiotherapy plus ipilimumab. Receptor source: a human donor with non-small cell lung cancer who had a partial response to radiotherapy plus ipilimumab.

This clone was recorded only once. This rearrangement joins TRBV20-1 to TRBJ2-1; D not certain. V lost 3 bases to trimming and J lost 10 bases, with 4 bases between them. The CDR3 consists of 9 residues. Germline CDR1 is DFQATT and CDR2 is SNEGSKA (reference sequence). The CDR3 loop reads CSASREQFF. Written as DNA, the CDR3 is TGCAGTGCTAGCAGGGAGCAGTTCTTC.

J is TRBJ2-5 and V is TRBV5-1, with 13 bases lining up with TRBD2. The last part of the DNA fits TRBJ2-7 better; the J call may be wrong. The germline V gene encodes CDR1 SGHRS and CDR2 YFSETQ. The CDR3 is made up of 15 amino acids. The CDR3 here is CASSDGTSGKYEQYF. Written as DNA, the CDR3 is TGCGCCAGCAGCGACGGGACTAGCGGGAAGTACGAGCAGTACTTC.

This sequence joins TRBV28 and TRBJ1-2, with 8 nucleotides matching TRBD1. V trimming: 5 bases; J trimming: 6 bases; junction bases outside the gene matches: 8. The CDR3 totals 14 residues. Per germline, CDR1 MDHEN and CDR2 SYDVKM. The CDR3 loop is CASSLHTGGNGYTF. The CDR3 DNA follows: TGTGCCAGCAGTCTTCACACAGGGGGAAATGGCTACACCTTC.

The chain uses TRBV19 and TRBJ2-1; 9 positions agree with TRBD2. The CDR3 covers 16 residues. Losses at the gene ends were 2 bases for V and 9 bases for J; bases not matched to a gene: 11. CDR1 is LNHDA, CDR2 SQIVND, per germline (reference sequence). The CDR3, as DNA: TGTGCCAGTAGTATATATGGTAGCGGGAGTGTAATTGAGCAGTTCTTC. Translating gives CASSIYGSGSVIEQFF.

The V call is TRBV6-6, the J call TRBJ2-7; 13 nucleotides agree with TRBD2. The ends lost 6 bases at V and 5 bases at J; junction bases unmatched: 4. The CDR3 is 14 amino acids. CDR1 MNHNY and CDR2 SVGAGI come from the germline V gene (reference sequence). CDR3 sequence (DNA): TGTGCCAGCAGATGGACTAGCGGGAGCAACGAGCAGTACTTC. It codes for CASRWTSGSNEQYF.

This chain uses TRBV10-2 with TRBJ1-4; unclear D gene. This CDR3 is 13 amino acids long. Trimming stripped 11 bases from V and 4 bases from J, with 14 bases between. Germline CDR1 reads WSHSY; CDR2 reads SAAADI. For the CDR3, the DNA is TGCGCCTCTTCCGTTCGGTGTAATGAAAAACTGTTTTTT. As protein: CASSVRCNEKLFF.

The rearrangement uses TRBV5-6 and TRBJ2-7; TRBD1 agrees at 9 bases. J was trimmed by 3 bases and V by 4 bases; bases with no gene match: 5. Per germline, CDR1 SGHDT and CDR2 YYEEEE. CDR3 length: 14 amino acids. CDR3 residues: CASSRQGGGYEQYF. The CDR3 bases are TGTGCCAGCAGCCGACAGGGGGGGGGCTACGAGCAGTACTTC.

In its sample, this clone was seen a few times. The chain uses TRBV29-1 and TRBJ1-1; D remains ambiguous. Deletions cut 5 bases from V and 5 bases from J, with 12 bases between. The germline gives CDR1 SQVTM, CDR2 ANQGSEA. The CDR3 runs 12 residues. The CDR3 reads CSVSAGWTEAFF. The CDR3 nucleotides are TGCAGCGTTTCGGCCGGGTGGACTGAAGCTTTCTTT.